Each of the 27 T cell receptor beta chains below was sequenced from the same sample in a study of identical twins. TCRdb itself ran the 5' RACE reads through MiXCR, one entry per CDR3 protein. The sample includes fewer than 900,000 distinct CDR3 sequences, approximately 21% seen only once; the top ten take about 4.5%. This sample was also put to use in a study of T cells expressing NK-cell markers.

Material for sequencing was PBMCs. Receptors were obtained from a woman aged 18-29 years in good health.

The J gene is TRBJ2-3, the V gene TRBV7-2, with 8 bases that match TRBD1. The V and J ends lost 3 bases and 2 bases, in that order; junction bases with no gene match: 4. The V gene's germline CDR1 is SGHTA and CDR2 FQGNSA. The CDR3 is 15 amino acids. CDR3 amino acids: CASSFDRGDTDTQYF. The CDR3 region has the DNA TGTGCCAGCAGCTTCGACAGGGGCGACACAGATACGCAGTATTTT.

The chain joins TRBV5-1 to TRBJ2-3; maybe TRBD2 (5 bases). Germline CDR1 and CDR2: SGHRS and YFSETQ. The CDR3 covers 12 residues. The ends were cut back, 1 base at V and 9 bases at J, with 9 bases in the middle. CDR3 sequence (DNA): TGCGCCAGCAGCTTGTCGGGGTCCACGCAGTATTTT. Protein sequence: CASSLSGSTQYF.

V gene TRBV27 combines with J gene TRBJ1-1, with 8 bases fitting TRBD1. This CDR3 is built from 13 residues. The germline V gene encodes CDR1 MNHEY and CDR2 SMNVEV (reference sequence). The trim removed 5 bases at V and 7 bases at J, leaving 6 bases unmatched. The CDR3 DNA follows: TGTGCCAGCAGTCCAGAAGGACAGGGTGAAGCTTTCTTT. It translates to CASSPEGQGEAFF.

This clonotype was detected only a few times. The chain carries TRBV4-3 and TRBJ2-7, with 12 nucleotides matching TRBD1. CDR3 size: 16 residues. From germline, CDR1 is LGHNA and CDR2 YSLEER. Losses at the gene ends were 3 bases for V and 4 bases for J; bases not matched to a gene: 7. CDR3 DNA sequence: TGCGCCAGCAGCCAGGCTACGGGACAGGGGGCTTACGAGCAGTACTTC. Its protein is CASSQATGQGAYEQYF.

The genes are TRBV9 and TRBJ2-3, with TRBD2 matching 10 bases. Trimming cost V 0 bases and J 3 bases; bases outside gene matches: 4. This CDR3 comprises 16 residues. Germline values: CDR1 SGDLS, CDR2 YYNGEE. CDR3 region: CASSVGSSGRTDTQYF. DNA for the CDR3: TGTGCCAGCAGCGTAGGGAGTAGCGGGAGGACAGATACGCAGTATTTT.

This clonotype has ten or more counts. The chain is built from TRBV2 and TRBJ1-2; D is undetermined. The germline V gene encodes CDR1 SNHLY and CDR2 FYNNEI. V was shortened by 2 bases and J by 7 bases, with 8 bases between the two germline ends. This CDR3 comprises 12 residues. The CDR3 DNA reads as TGTGCCAGCAGTGAATCTACACCTGGCTACACCTTC. Translated, it gives CASSESTPGYTF. The full variable domain, rest sourced from reference TRBV2 and TRBJ1-2, is EPEVTQTPSHQVTQMGQEVILRCVPISNHLYFYWYRQILGQKVEFLVSFYNNEISEKSEIFDDQFSVERPDGSNFTLKIRSTKLEDSAMYFCASSESTPGYTFGSGTRLTVV.

The chain uses TRBV10-3 and TRBJ1-6, with D possibly being TRBD1 (5 bases). V dropped 0 bases and J dropped 11 bases, with 11 bases sitting between them. Germline lookup yields CDR1 ENHRY and CDR2 SYGVKD. This CDR3 is 14 amino acids long. In DNA form, the CDR3 reads TGTGCCATCAGTGAGTCGGGAGGGGAGGCACCCCTCCACTTT. Protein sequence: CAISESGGEAPLHF.

The genes are TRBV5-1 and TRBJ2-2, with D possibly being TRBD1 or TRBD2 (5 bases each). The CDR3 has 15 residues. The ends were cut back, 3 bases at V and 0 bases at J, with 9 bases in the middle. Germline V gene data show CDR1 as SGHRS and CDR2 as YFSETQ. As DNA, the CDR3 is TGCGCCAGCAGCTCATGGGACGCGAACACCGGGGAGCTGTTTTTT. Translated: CASSSWDANTGELFF.

This clonotype has at least ten counts. V is TRBV5-1 and J is TRBJ2-1; possible D gene TRBD2, 6 bases. The CDR3 is 15 residues long. Trimming took 0 bases from V and 4 from J, leaving 11 bases between them. CDR1 is SGHRS, CDR2 YFSETQ, per germline. As DNA, the CDR3 is TGCGCCAGCAGCTTGGTTCCGGGGGATTACAATGAGCAGTTCTTC. It codes for CASSLVPGDYNEQFF.

The chain joins TRBV5-1 to TRBJ2-2; TRBD1 might be the D (6 bases). V was cut by 3 bases and J by 6 bases, with 9 bases left in between. Germline CDR1 and CDR2: SGHRS and YFSETQ. This CDR3 is built from 13 residues. In nucleotides, the CDR3 is TGCGCCAGCAGCTCCAGGGGCGCCGGGGAGCTGTTTTTT. It encodes CASSSRGAGELFF.

The rearrangement uses TRBV6-5 and TRBJ2-7; weak D call: TRBD2 (5 bases). This CDR3 has 11 residues. Looked up from germline, CDR1 is MNHEY and CDR2 is SVGAGI. The V end lost 2 bases, the J end lost 7 bases, and 6 bases lay between the germline ends. The CDR3 here is CASSYEREQYF. The CDR3 DNA follows: TGTGCCAGCAGTTACGAGCGGGAGCAGTACTTC.

This clonotype showed up many times. The chain couples TRBV10-3 to TRBJ2-5; 7 bases are shared with TRBD1. Trimming took 2 bases from V and 4 from J; bases not matched to a gene: 7. The CDR3 has 15 amino acids. In germline, CDR1 is ENHRY, CDR2 SYGVKD. DNA for the CDR3: TGTGCCATCAGTGAGACCCGGGACAGCACAGAGACCCAGTACTTC. Residues: CAISETRDSTETQYF.

The table lists this clonotype with a few counts. The chain joins TRBV5-1 to TRBJ2-5; the D gene is possibly TRBD1 (6 bases). Trimming took 6 bases from V and 1 from J, leaving 22 bases between them. The CDR3 consists of 17 residues. CDR1 and CDR2 (germline): SGHRS, YFSETQ. CDR3 coding DNA: TGCGCCAGCACAAGGTGGGCGCCACAGGGATCCCAAGAGACCCAGTACTTC. The encoded protein is CASTRWAPQGSQETQYF.

In this sample, this clonotype turned up many times. The chain couples TRBV5-1 to TRBJ2-7; D assignment may be TRBD1 or TRBD2 (6 bases each). Germline V gives CDR1 SGHRS, CDR2 YFSETQ. This CDR3 has 14 residues. V was shortened by 5 bases and J by 3 bases, with 15 bases between the two germline ends. The CDR3 nucleotides are TGCGCCAGCAGTTCGAGGGGGGAAATCTACGAGCAGTACTTC. It specifies CASSSRGEIYEQYF.

This clonotype was picked up a small number of times. V and J are TRBV27 and TRBJ2-1; D remains unclear. CDR3 length: 18 residues. CDR1 MNHEY and CDR2 SMNVEV come from the germline V gene (reference sequence). Trimming shortened V by 1 base and J by 0 bases, and 16 bases separated the two germline ends. The CDR3 sequence: CASSLYPRTRSSYNEQFF. CDR3 sequence (DNA): TGTGCCAGCAGTTTATATCCGAGGACCCGTAGCTCCTACAATGAGCAGTTCTTC.

This chain joins TRBV6-2 or TRBV6-3 and TRBJ2-1; D gene uncertain. CDR1 is MNHEY, CDR2 SVGEGT, per germline. V lost 0 bases, J lost 1 base, and 7 bases lay in between. CDR3 length equals 15 residues. For the CDR3, the DNA is TGTGCCAGCAGTTACTCAGGAAAGTCCTACAATGAGCAGTTCTTC. Translated: CASSYSGKSYNEQFF.

This clonotype was seen only a few times. The V and J genes are TRBV7-3 and TRBJ2-5, with D uncertain. This CDR3 comprises 13 residues. The germline CDR1 and CDR2 sequences are SGHTA and FQGTGA. The V gene lost 5 bases and the J gene lost 4 bases, with 11 bases spanning the gap. In DNA, the CDR3 is TGTGCCAGCAGCCCGACCATGGGAGAGACCCAGTACTTC. Encoded protein: CASSPTMGETQYF.

This chain uses TRBV7-3 with TRBJ2-1; D is tentatively TRBD1 or TRBD2 (5 bases each). There are 15 residues in the CDR3. V was pared by 5 bases and J by 8 bases, with 19 bases between. Germline V gene sequence: CDR1 SGHTA, CDR2 FQGTGA. CDR3 residues: CASSQGWTRGDEQFF. In DNA, the CDR3 is TGTGCCAGCAGCCAAGGGTGGACACGAGGGGATGAGCAGTTCTTC. Looking up the rest from reference TRBV7-3 and TRBJ2-1 gives the full variable domain: GAGVSQTPSNKVTEKGKYVELRCDPISGHTALYWYRQSLGQGPEFLIYFQGTGAADDSGLPNDRFFAVRPEGSVSTLKIQRTERGDSAVYLCASSQGWTRGDEQFFGPGTRLTVL.

This clonotype was seen a few times. This rearrangement joins TRBV10-3 to TRBJ2-7; 8 bases are shared with TRBD1. Germline V gene sequence: CDR1 ENHRY, CDR2 SYGVKD. V shed 10 bases and J 2 bases; nucleotides not matched to a gene: 7. The CDR3 runs to 13 residues. This CDR3 reads CATKGDRPYEQYF. For the CDR3, the DNA is TGTGCCACCAAAGGGGACAGGCCCTACGAGCAGTACTTC.

This clonotype has a handful of counts. This CDR3 is CASSYGTGNTGELFF. The CDR3 DNA reads as TGTGCCAGCAGTTACGGAACGGGGAACACCGGGGAGCTGTTTTTT. The V gene is TRBV6-5, the J gene TRBJ2-2, with no clear D. Between the trimmed V and J ends, which lost 2 bases and 1 base, there was a span of 8 bases. This CDR3 is 15 amino acids long. CDR1 is MNHEY, CDR2 SVGAGI, per germline.

V usage is TRBV19 and J usage is TRBJ2-1; 10 positions agree with TRBD2. Per germline, CDR1 LNHDA and CDR2 SQIVND (reference sequence). The trim removed 5 bases at V and 8 bases at J, leaving 15 bases unmatched. The CDR3 sequence is 17 residues long. CDR3 residues: CASSAKPSGGRLDEQFF. CDR3 sequence (DNA): TGTGCCAGTAGTGCCAAGCCTAGCGGGGGCCGATTGGATGAGCAGTTCTTC.

The V call is TRBV6-5, the J call TRBJ2-7; 9 nucleotides line up with TRBD1. Germline loops: CDR1 MNHEY, CDR2 SVGAGI. The CDR3 totals 14 residues. Trimming removed 2 bases from V and 6 bases from J; junction bases left unmatched: 5. CDR3 residues: CASSYGQGTGEQYF. The CDR3 nucleotides read TGTGCCAGCAGTTACGGACAGGGGACTGGCGAGCAGTACTTC.

The chain combines TRBV20-1 with TRBJ2-5, with 7 bases lining up with TRBD1. The CDR3 runs 12 residues. J was trimmed by 5 bases and V by 5 bases; bases with no gene match: 5. CDR1 is DFQATT, CDR2 SNEGSKA, per germline (reference sequence). The chain's CDR3 is CSAGDSLETQYF. The CDR3 region has the DNA TGCAGTGCTGGGGACAGCTTGGAGACCCAGTACTTC.

The table lists this clonotype with a few counts. The gene calls are TRBV20-1 and TRBJ1-1; D is unresolved. V lost 5 bases and J lost 1, with 14 bases in between. Per the germline V gene, CDR1 is DFQATT and CDR2 is SNEGSKA (reference sequence). This CDR3 is built from 14 residues. As DNA, the CDR3 is TGCAGTGCTCTTCACCCCTATCAGAACACTGAAGCTTTCTTT. This gives the protein CSALHPYQNTEAFF.

This clonotype turned up a few times. The chain recombines TRBV20-1 with TRBJ2-3; D might be TRBD2 (6 bases). In germline, CDR1 is DFQATT, CDR2 SNEGSKA (reference sequence). This CDR3 has 10 amino acids. The CDR3 DNA follows: TGCAGCGCCTGGCGGGGTACGCAGTATTTT. This encodes CSAWRGTQYF.

On this clonotype: The germline gene is not matched at one end of the junction; a read error may be the cause. This chain joins TRBV7-7 and TRBJ2-1; D possibly corresponds to TRBD2 (5 bases). The CDR3 sequence is 15 residues long. Germline-derived CDR1 and CDR2 are SSHAT and FNYEAQ (reference sequence). The CDR3 nucleotides are TGTGCTAGCAGCTTAGAAGTAGGCGGGTACAATGAGCAGTTCTTC. It codes for CASSLEVGGYNEQFF. Filled out from reference TRBV7-7 and TRBJ2-1, the complete variable domain reads GAGVSQSPRYKVTKRGQDVTLRCDPISSHATLYWYQQALGQGPEFLTYFNYEAQPDKSGLPSDRFSAERPEGSISTLTIQRTEQRDSAMYRCASSLEVGGYNEQFFGPGTRLTVL.

This clonotype was counted a few times. The V and J genes are TRBV10-3 and TRBJ1-3; D unclear. The germline V gene encodes CDR1 ENHRY and CDR2 SYGVKD. V was pared by 5 bases and J by 2 bases, with 7 bases between. The CDR3 runs to 13 residues. For the CDR3, the DNA is TGTGCCATCAGTACAGATGCTGGAAACACCATATATTTT. This encodes CAISTDAGNTIYF.